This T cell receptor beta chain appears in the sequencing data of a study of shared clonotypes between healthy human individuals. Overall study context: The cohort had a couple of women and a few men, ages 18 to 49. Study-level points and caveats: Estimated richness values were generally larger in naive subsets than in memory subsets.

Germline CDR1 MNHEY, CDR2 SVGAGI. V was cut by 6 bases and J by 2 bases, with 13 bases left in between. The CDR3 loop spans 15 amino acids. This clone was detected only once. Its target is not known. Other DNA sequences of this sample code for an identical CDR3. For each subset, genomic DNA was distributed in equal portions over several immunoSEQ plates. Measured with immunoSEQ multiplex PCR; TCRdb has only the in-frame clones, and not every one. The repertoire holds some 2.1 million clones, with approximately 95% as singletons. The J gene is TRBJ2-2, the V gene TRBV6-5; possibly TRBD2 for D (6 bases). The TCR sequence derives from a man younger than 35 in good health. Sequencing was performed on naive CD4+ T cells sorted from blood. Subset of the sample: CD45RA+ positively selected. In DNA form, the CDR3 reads TGTGCCAGCAGGCGCGGGACGCCTAACACCGGGGAGCTGTTTTTT. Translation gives CASRRGTPNTGELFF.